This passage covers 17 T cell receptor beta chains from one sample sequenced in a study of identical twins. TCRdb re-derived calls from the 5' RACE reads in MiXCR, one entry per CDR3 protein. The table records approximately 300,000 distinct CDR3 sequences, over 8.5% of them present only once. The same sample was also studied in work on yellow fever vaccine responses in identical twins.

The sequenced sample was CD8+ T cells sorted from blood. The receptors stem from a woman between 18 and 29 years old in good health.

This chain joins TRBV7-2 and TRBJ2-3, with TRBD1 identical over 8 bases. The CDR3 consists of 14 residues. V shed 5 bases, J shed 2 bases, and the junction held 3 bases outside the gene matches. From germline, CDR1 is SGHTA and CDR2 FQGNSA. The CDR3 spells CASSEDRATDTQYF. The CDR3 nucleotides are TGTGCCAGCAGCGAGGACAGGGCCACAGATACGCAGTATTTT.

The table lists this clonotype with many counts. The chain employs TRBV3-1 and TRBJ2-5, with D uncertain. The CDR3 is 13 residues long. V was trimmed by 4 bases and J by 6 bases, leaving 12 bases between them. Germline V CDR1 and CDR2: LGHDT, YNNKEL (reference sequence). The CDR3 protein is CASSPSTRKTQYF. For the CDR3, the DNA is TGTGCCAGCAGCCCTTCTACGAGGAAGACCCAGTACTTC.

J is TRBJ2-1 and V is TRBV12-3 or TRBV12-4; no reliable D call. V lost 4 bases, J lost 0 bases, and 4 bases lay in between. CDR3 size: 13 residues. CDR3: CASSSPSYNEQFF. The CDR3 DNA sequence: TGTGCCAGCAGTTCCCCCTCCTACAATGAGCAGTTCTTC.

This clonotype was detected many times. This chain uses TRBV7-3 with TRBJ1-1; D may be TRBD1 (6 bases). The V end was cut by 5 bases, the J end by 4 bases, with 11 bases between. CDR3 size: 13 residues. Germline values: CDR1 SGHTA, CDR2 FQGTGA. The CDR3 here is CASSPTGSTEAFF. The CDR3 nucleotides are TGTGCCAGCAGCCCCACAGGGAGCACTGAAGCTTTCTTT.

Many counts were recorded for this clonotype. The chain has TRBV3-1 and TRBJ2-2, with a tentative D call TRBD2 (6 bases). Germline loops: CDR1 LGHDT, CDR2 YNNKEL (reference sequence). This CDR3 spans 14 amino acids. Trimming took 6 bases from V and 6 from J, leaving 14 bases between them. CDR3 protein: CASSISGEAGELFF. As DNA, the CDR3 is TGTGCCAGCAGTATCTCGGGAGAGGCCGGGGAGCTGTTTTTT.

This sequence joins TRBV20-1 and TRBJ2-7; possibly TRBD2 for D (6 bases). This CDR3 spans 14 amino acids. V shed 0 bases and J shed 3 bases, with 12 bases lying between them. Looked up from germline, CDR1 is DFQATT and CDR2 is SNEGSKA (reference sequence). CDR3 sequence: CSARDIRGSYEQYF. The DNA for the CDR3 is TGCAGTGCTAGAGATATCCGGGGGAGCTACGAGCAGTACTTC.

This clonotype was counted a few times. The rearrangement links TRBV27 to TRBJ2-7, with a possible D match to TRBD1 (5 bases). V was cut by 4 bases and J by 6 bases, with 13 bases left in between. This CDR3 has 13 amino acids. Germline V gene sequence: CDR1 MNHEY, CDR2 SMNVEV (reference sequence). DNA of the CDR3: TGTGCCAGCAGTTCTTCTCTAGGGGCCGAGCAGTACTTC. Protein product: CASSSSLGAEQYF.

A few counts support this clonotype. The chain carries TRBV4-3 and TRBJ2-1; D is unresolved. The CDR3 covers 16 residues. CDR1 and CDR2 from the germline V gene are LGHNA and YSLEER. The ends were cut back, 0 bases at V and 5 bases at J, with 14 bases in the middle. The CDR3 here is CASSQDFGGAHNEQFF. The CDR3 nucleotides are TGCGCCAGCAGCCAAGATTTTGGCGGAGCCCACAATGAGCAGTTCTTC.

This clonotype has ten or more counts. This chain connects TRBV4-1 to TRBJ2-7; 12 nucleotides match TRBD2. CDR1 is MGHRA and CDR2 is YSYEKL in the germline V gene. The CDR3 contains 16 residues. The junction had 8 bases not matched to a gene; V was cut back by 2 bases and J by 6 bases. CDR3 nucleotide sequence: TGCGCCAGCAGCCAACAGACTAGCGGGAGATGGTCCGAGCAGTACTTC. It is translated as CASSQQTSGRWSEQYF.

This clonotype was found many times. The chain recombines TRBV15 with TRBJ2-7, with TRBD2 as a possible D gene (5 bases). This CDR3 has 15 residues. CDR1 and CDR2 from the germline V gene are LNHNV and YYDKDF (reference sequence). V was pared by 2 bases and J by 4 bases, with 15 bases between. CDR3 sequence: CATSRSPGSIYEQYF. The CDR3 DNA reads as TGTGCCACCAGCAGATCCCCGGGATCCATATACGAGCAGTACTTC.

The genes are TRBV29-1 and TRBJ2-3; weak D call: TRBD1 (5 bases). Germline CDR1 SQVTM, CDR2 ANQGSEA. The CDR3 totals 13 residues. With 5 bases removed from V and 2 bases from J, the gap between germline ends came to 11 bases. In DNA, the CDR3 is TGCAGCGTTAAAGGGGCTAACACAGATACGCAGTATTTT. Its protein is CSVKGANTDTQYF.

Remarks on this clonotype: This may arise from a read error, as a much more abundant clone is one base away. This rearrangement joins TRBV6-1 to TRBJ2-4; 9 bases match TRBD1. Germline values: CDR1 MNHNS, CDR2 SASEGT. The CDR3 has 14 amino acids. The CDR3 DNA is TGTGCCTGCAGTGACGGACAGGGGAAAAACATTCAGTACTTC. Amino acids: CACSDGQGKNIQYF.

This clonotype was detected once. J is TRBJ2-7 and V is TRBV20-1; TRBD1 aligns across 7 bases. V lost 0 bases, J lost 1 base, and 9 bases stayed unmatched. CDR1 and CDR2 (germline): DFQATT, SNEGSKA (reference sequence). This CDR3 comprises 16 residues. Here the CDR3 DNA reads TGCAGTGCTAGAGATTTCTTGACAGGGACATCCTACGAGCAGTACTTC. Translated: CSARDFLTGTSYEQYF.

This clonotype was seen repeatedly, ten times or more. The chain couples TRBV29-1 to TRBJ1-2; a possible D gene is TRBD1 (6 bases). The CDR3 consists of 15 residues. Germline V gene sequence: CDR1 SQVTM, CDR2 ANQGSEA. Deletions cut 0 bases from V and 5 bases from J, with 16 bases between. The CDR3 nucleotides are TGCAGCGTTGAAGATCGGGGGACACGACCGTATGGCTACACCTTC. Translation: CSVEDRGTRPYGYTF.

There are a few counts of this clonotype. The chain uses TRBV5-1 and TRBJ2-1, with D perhaps TRBD2 (5 bases). V was cut by 1 base and J by 0 bases, with 17 bases left in between. CDR3 length: 18 residues. Germline V gene data show CDR1 as SGHRS and CDR2 as YFSETQ. CDR3 DNA: TGCGCCAGCAGCTTGTCCGGGTCGGGAAGGGTCTCCTACAATGAGCAGTTCTTC. This gives the protein CASSLSGSGRVSYNEQFF.

The CDR3 nucleotides are TGTGCCAGCAGTTTAGCGGCTAATGGCTACGAGCAGTACTTC. Encoded protein: CASSLAANGYEQYF. This rearrangement joins TRBV28 to TRBJ2-7; D not certain. This CDR3 has 14 residues. The V gene's germline CDR1 is MDHEN and CDR2 SYDVKM. V lost 2 bases to trimming and J lost 3 bases, with 11 bases between them.

V usage is TRBV28 and J usage is TRBJ2-1, with 9 bases lining up with TRBD1. The CDR3 runs 15 residues. The junction had 4 bases not matched to a gene; V was cut back by 7 bases and J by 0 bases. Germline CDR1 MDHEN, CDR2 SYDVKM. The CDR3 protein is CASNRQGGSYNEQFF. DNA of the CDR3: TGTGCCAGCAACCGACAGGGGGGCTCCTACAATGAGCAGTTCTTC.